The rows below give T cell receptor beta chains drawn from one sample of a study of beta chain features in type 1 diabetes. Generated by immunoSEQ multiplex PCR, the TCRdb table keeps only in-frame clones and is missing some. Among around 320,000 clones listed, approximately 14% were seen once. What was sequenced was central memory CD4+ T cells from blood. These receptors originate from a young man in good health. CDR3s include the opening cysteine and the closing phenylalanine or tryptophan. The D gene is left open where the match is weak. Expanded clones get a size class; other rows say once, few or many, or leave the size out.

d_call	clone_size	v_call	j_call	cdr3_nt	cdr3_aa
TRBD2	few	TRBV25-1	TRBJ2-1	TGTGCCAGCAGGGCACCGACTAGCGGGAATGAGCAGTTCTTC	CASRAPTSGNEQFF
TRBD1	few	TRBV5-6	TRBJ2-5	TGTGCCAGCAGCACGACAGGGGGGGTAGAGACCCAGTACTTC	CASSTTGGVETQYF
TRBD2	few	TRBV7-6	TRBJ2-2	TGTGCCAGCAGCGTCAACGGGGGGTCGAACACCGGGGAGCTGTTTTTT	CASSVNGGSNTGELFF
-	-	TRBV5-1	TRBJ2-2	TGCGCCAGCAGCTTTGCGAGGGACTTCGCCGGGGAGCTGTTTTTT	CASSFARDFAGELFF
TRBD2	-	TRBV2	TRBJ2-3	TGTGCCAGCAGCAAACGGACTAGCGGGGGGTCCGGGGATACGCAGTATTTT	CASSKRTSGGSGDTQYF
-	once	TRBV9	TRBJ1-2	TGTGCCAGCAGCGTAGATAGGGGTGGCTACACCTTC	CASSVDRGGYTF
-	-	TRBV15	TRBJ2-5	TGTGCCACCAGCAGAGAGAACGGAAAAGAGACCCAGTACTTC	CATSRENGKETQYF
TRBD1	-	TRBV27	TRBJ2-3	TGTGCCAGCAGCCTCGACAGGGGTGTAGGCACAGATACGCAGTATTTT	CASSLDRGVGTDTQYF
-	few	TRBV7-2	TRBJ1-6	TGTGCCAGCAGCTTGGACCGGGGCGCAGATTCACCCCTCCACTTT	CASSLDRGADSPLHF
-	few	TRBV11-3	TRBJ2-3	TGTGCCAGCAGCCAGACTAGGAGCACAGATACGCAGTATTTT	CASSQTRSTDTQYF
-	many	TRBV11-3	TRBJ1-5	TGTGCCAGCAGCTTGGGCGGGGTTGGGCAGCCCCAGCATTTT	CASSLGGVGQPQHF
-	-	TRBV20-1	TRBJ2-4	TGCAGTGCTGATCGAGTTAACATTCAGTACTTC	CSADRVNIQYF
TRBD1	-	TRBV13	TRBJ1-6	TGTGCCAGCAGCGGAGCGGGACAGGGCATGTCACCCCTCCACTTT	CASSGAGQGMSPLHF
TRBD1	many	TRBV7-3	TRBJ1-2	TGTGCCAGCAGCCCCGGACAGGGGGAAGGCTACACCTTC	CASSPGQGEGYTF
-	-	TRBV5-4	TRBJ2-4	TGTGCCAGCAGCTTACTTGTCGGGGCGCGGAGACCCCCAGCCAAAAACATTCAGTACTTC	CASSLLVGARRPPAKNIQYF
-	-	TRBV5-4	TRBJ1-1	TGTGCCAGTTCGGGAGGGATGAACACTGAAGCTTTCTTT	CASSGGMNTEAFF
-	few	TRBV19	TRBJ2-2	TGTGCCACCACGGACAGAGCGAACACCGGGGAGCTGTTTTTT	CATTDRANTGELFF
TRBD1	-	TRBV19	TRBJ1-2	TGTGCCAGTAGTATGGACAGGGGATGGGACTATGGCTACACCTTC	CASSMDRGWDYGYTF
TRBD2	-	TRBV6-1	TRBJ2-5	TGTGCCAGCAGTCAAGCGGGGGGCGGGGAGACCCAGTACTTC	CASSQAGGGETQYF
-	-	TRBV19	TRBJ2-3	TGTGCCAGTAGTCAGGGACCACAGGTTACTAGCACAGATACGCAGTATTTT	CASSQGPQVTSTDTQYF
-	-	TRBV9	TRBJ1-3	TGTGCCAGCAGCGTAGGGGAGGCTGGAAACACCATATATTTT	CASSVGEAGNTIYF
-	-	TRBV6-1	TRBJ2-7	TGTGCCAGCGGGACCGAGGTATACGAGCAGTACTTC	CASGTEVYEQYF
TRBD2	-	TRBV5-6	TRBJ2-5	TGTGCCAGCAGCGTGGGACTAGCGGCAGCGACCCAGTACTTC	CASSVGLAAATQYF
TRBD2	-	TRBV4-2	TRBJ2-2	TGTGCCAGCAGCCAATCCTCCGCGGCCCTCACGCGCGGGAGGGACACCGGGGAGCTGTTTTTT	CASSQSSAALTRGRDTGELFF
TRBD1	-	TRBV9	TRBJ2-3	TGTGCCAGCACCAGGACAGGGGGGCGCGCAGATACGCAGTATTTT	CASTRTGGRADTQYF
TRBD1	-	TRBV5-8	TRBJ2-7	TGTGCCAGCAGCCCATCGGGACAGGGATCCCTCGAGCAGTACTTC	CASSPSGQGSLEQYF
TRBD1	-	TRBV19	TRBJ1-2	TGTGCCAGTAGTATGATCGGACAGGGACACTATGGCTACACCTTC	CASSMIGQGHYGYTF
-	-	TRBV18	TRBJ2-7	TGTGCCAGCTCACCCACCCGGGGGGACAAACACTACGAGCAGTACTTC	CASSPTRGDKHYEQYF
TRBD1	once	TRBV7-2	TRBJ1-2	TGTGCCAGCAGCTTAAGACAGGGGGAAGGCTACACCTTC	CASSLRQGEGYTF
TRBD1	few	TRBV27	TRBJ2-1	TGTGCCAGCAGCAGAAAGGGGACAGGGCATCGTGAGCAGTTCTTC	CASSRKGTGHREQFF
-	once	TRBV19	TRBJ2-5	TGTGCCAGTAGGCAGAGCCAGGGTAGGATGGAGACCCAGTACTTC	CASRQSQGRMETQYF
TRBD1	-	TRBV5-8	TRBJ1-2	TGTGCCAGCAGCTATGACAGGGGGCTCGATGGCTACACCTTC	CASSYDRGLDGYTF
-	few	TRBV27	TRBJ2-3	TGTGCCAGCAGTTTATCTGGGCAGATCACAGATACGCAGTATTTT	CASSLSGQITDTQYF
-	few	TRBV6-5	TRBJ1-1	TGTGCCAGCACCGTCGGAGGGGTGAACACTGAAGCTTTCTTT	CASTVGGVNTEAFF
TRBD2	few	TRBV6-1	TRBJ2-3	TGTGCCAGCACGTTCAGCGGGACCAGCACAGATACGCAGTATTTT	CASTFSGTSTDTQYF
-	few	TRBV7-3	TRBJ2-6	TGTGCCAGCACCCCTGGAGGCGCGGCCAACGTCCTGACTTTC	CASTPGGAANVLTF
-	-	TRBV4-2	TRBJ2-1	TGTGCCAGCAGCCGCGAATATGACAATGAGCAGTTCTTC	CASSREYDNEQFF
TRBD1	-	TRBV7-2	TRBJ2-7	TGTGCCAGCAGCTCCGGGACAGGGGGCGTCAGAGTACTCGAGCAGTACTTC	CASSSGTGGVRVLEQYF
-	-	TRBV7-9	TRBJ2-3	TGTGCCAGCAGCTTCGACGCTTGGACACAGTATTTT	CASSFDAWTQYF
-	-	TRBV6-5	TRBJ1-2	TGTGCCAGCAGGGCAGGTCCCTGGGGCTACACCTTC	CASRAGPWGYTF
TRBD2	few	TRBV13	TRBJ2-5	TGTGCCAGCAGCCCGATAGCGGGAGGGCCCAACCAAGAGACCCAGTACTTC	CASSPIAGGPNQETQYF
-	many	TRBV7-3	TRBJ2-5	TGTGCCAGCAGCGCGCCTAAAAAGATCCTGACAGCCAAAGAGACCCAGTACTTC	CASSAPKKILTAKETQYF
TRBD2	few	TRBV7-2	TRBJ2-3	TGTGCCAGCAGCCCGAAATCTAGCGGAGATACGCAGTATTTT	CASSPKSSGDTQYF
-	-	TRBV6-5	TRBJ1-6	TGTGCCAGCAGCCAGCTTACTTCACCCCTCCACTTT	CASSQLTSPLHF
TRBD1	few	TRBV7-9	TRBJ1-5	TGTGCCAGCAGCTTTACAGGGGCGGGTCAGCCCCAGCATTTT	CASSFTGAGQPQHF
TRBD1	-	TRBV4-1	TRBJ1-1	TGCGCCAGCAGCCACCCGGGACAGGGAAGGACTGAAGCTTTCTTT	CASSHPGQGRTEAFF
-	-	TRBV19	TRBJ1-2	TGTGCCAGTAGTAATACACGGGGCTCGGGCTACACCTTC	CASSNTRGSGYTF
TRBD2	few	TRBV10-2	TRBJ2-7	TGCGCCAGCAATAAACCGGAGCGGGGTGCCTACGAGCAGTACTTC	CASNKPERGAYEQYF
-	many	TRBV4-3	TRBJ2-2	TGCGCCAGCAGCCAGGATAACACCGGGGAGCTGTTTTTT	CASSQDNTGELFF
-	few	TRBV15	TRBJ2-1	TGTGCCACCAGCAGAGAACCTTCGAATGAGCAGTTCTTC	CATSREPSNEQFF
-	few	TRBV27	TRBJ1-2	TGTGCCAGCAGTTTATATGCGGGTAACTATGGCTACACCTTC	CASSLYAGNYGYTF
-	few	TRBV7-9	TRBJ1-2	TGTGCCAGCAGCTTAGGTGGGGGCTACACCTTC	CASSLGGGYTF
-	few	TRBV12-5	TRBJ1-1	TGTGCTAGTGTTCCCGACCCTGGGAGCACTGAAGCTTTCTTT	CASVPDPGSTEAFF
TRBD2	few	TRBV5-4	TRBJ2-7	TGTGCCAGCAGCCCCGGGACTAGCCGGGTCTACGAGCAGTACTTC	CASSPGTSRVYEQYF
TRBD1	-	TRBV5-6	TRBJ1-2	TGTGCCAGCAGCTCGGACAGGGGCCTCTATGGCTACACCTTC	CASSSDRGLYGYTF